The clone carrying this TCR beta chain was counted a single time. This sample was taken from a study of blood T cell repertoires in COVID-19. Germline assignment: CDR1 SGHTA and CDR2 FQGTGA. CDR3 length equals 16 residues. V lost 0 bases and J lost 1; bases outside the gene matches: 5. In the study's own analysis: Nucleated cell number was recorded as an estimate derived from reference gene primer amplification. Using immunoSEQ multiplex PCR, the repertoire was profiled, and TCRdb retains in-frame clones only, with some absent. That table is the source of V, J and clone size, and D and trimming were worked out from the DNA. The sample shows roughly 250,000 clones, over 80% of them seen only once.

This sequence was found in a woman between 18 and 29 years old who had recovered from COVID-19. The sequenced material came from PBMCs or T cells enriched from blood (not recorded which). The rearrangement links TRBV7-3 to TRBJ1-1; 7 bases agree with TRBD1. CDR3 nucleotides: TGTGCCAGCAGCTTAACCCCCAGGGGGGAGAACACTGAAGCTTTCTTT. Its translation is CASSLTPRGENTEAFF.